One and the same sample provided the 6 T cell receptor beta chains below, sequenced in a study of blood T cell repertoires in COVID-19. Assay used: immunoSEQ multiplex PCR; TCRdb lists only in-frame clones, some missing. Among about 350,000 clones listed, over 75% were seen once. The sequenced material came from PBMCs or T cells enriched from blood (not recorded which). The source of these receptors is a woman under 40 who had recovered from COVID-19.

This sequence joins TRBV19 and TRBJ2-2, with 8 bases lining up with TRBD1. J was trimmed by 5 bases and V by 3 bases; bases with no gene match: 5. The germline gives CDR1 LNHDA, CDR2 SQIVND (reference sequence). CDR3 length equals 15 residues. The CDR3 here is CASSMSWTGTGELFF. CDR3 nucleotides: TGTGCCAGTAGTATGTCTTGGACAGGGACCGGGGAGCTGTTTTTT.

The chain has TRBV6-5 and TRBJ1-6; D perhaps matches TRBD1 (6 bases). The CDR3 is 15 amino acids. Trimming removed 6 bases from V and 10 bases from J, with 19 bases in between. The V gene's germline CDR1 is MNHEY and CDR2 SVGAGI. Written as DNA, the CDR3 is TGTGCCAGCAGCTTGGGGCAGGGGTTTAGATCACCCCTCCACTTT. Translation gives CASSLGQGFRSPLHF.

About this clone: Other DNA sequences in this specimen translate into the identical CDR3. This chain links TRBV18 with TRBJ1-5; D is undetermined. The CDR3 contains 14 residues. Germline CDR1 and CDR2: KGHSH and LQKENI. V gave up 3 bases and J gave up 5 bases, with 11 bases separating them. CDR3 region: CASSPGGLDQPQHF. DNA of the CDR3: TGTGCCAGCTCACCTGGTGGGCTTGATCAGCCCCAGCATTTT.

CDR3: CASSITGTNEKLFF. The CDR3 DNA reads as TGTGCCAGTAGTATAACCGGGACTAATGAAAAACTGTTTTTT. The gene calls are TRBV19 and TRBJ1-4; the D is unclear. Trimming removed 2 bases at V and 2 bases at J, with 6 bases between. The germline V gene encodes CDR1 LNHDA and CDR2 SQIVND (reference sequence). CDR3 size: 14 residues. The full variable domain, completed using reference TRBV19 and TRBJ1-4, is DGGITQSPKYLFRKEGQNVTLSCEQNLNHDAMYWYRQDPGQGLRLIYYSQIVNDFQKGDIAEGYSVSREKKESFPLTVTSAQKNPTAFYLCASSITGTNEKLFFGSGTQLSVL.

The chain joins TRBV19 to TRBJ1-1; TRBD1 might be the D (6 bases). CDR3 length equals 15 residues. The V gene's germline CDR1 is LNHDA and CDR2 SQIVND (reference sequence). V was shortened by 1 base and J by 4 bases, with 13 bases between the two germline ends. Here the CDR3 DNA reads TGTGCCAGTAGTATAGGGGGGCTGACAGGCACTGAAGCTTTCTTT. It yields the protein CASSIGGLTGTEAFF.

This chain connects TRBV4-1 to TRBJ2-6; TRBD2 is a possible D gene (6 bases). The CDR3 is 16 residues long. V lost 3 bases to trimming and J lost 4 bases, with 13 bases between them. Germline-derived CDR1 and CDR2 are MGHRA and YSYEKL. The chain's CDR3 is CASSQGGALGANVLTF. The CDR3 DNA follows: TGCGCCAGCAGCCAGGGCGGGGCCCTCGGGGCCAACGTCCTGACTTTC.